Below are 13 T cell receptor beta chains sequenced from a single sample in a study of somatic mutations in cytotoxic T cells in rheumatoid arthritis. Measured with immunoSEQ multiplex PCR; TCRdb has only the in-frame clones, and not every one. The sample contains over 9,000 clones, around 75% of which appear only once. Sequences were obtained from CD8+ T cells sorted from blood. These receptors all come from a man between 60 and 75 years old in good health.

This clone has a handful of counts. The rearrangement joins TRBV15 to TRBJ2-7, with a tentative D call TRBD2 (5 bases). Germline V gives CDR1 LNHNV, CDR2 YYDKDF (reference sequence). Between the trimmed V and J ends, which lost 1 base and 4 bases, there was a span of 11 bases. The CDR3 length is 14 residues. The chain's CDR3 is CATSRGRTVYEQYF. The CDR3 nucleotides are TGTGCCACCAGCAGAGGGAGGACCGTGTACGAGCAGTACTTC.

The chain recombines TRBV27 with TRBJ2-7; 12 bases agree with TRBD2. Germline V gene lookup returns CDR1 MNHEY and CDR2 SMNVEV (reference sequence). V shed 6 bases and J 1 base; nucleotides not matched to a gene: 7. The CDR3 runs 16 residues. CDR3 protein: CASSLTSGGISYEQYF. CDR3 bases: TGTGCCAGCAGCCTGACTAGCGGGGGAATTTCCTACGAGCAGTACTTC.

This clone came up a few times. This rearrangement joins TRBV6-4 to TRBJ2-2, with no clear D. Germline V gene data show CDR1 as MRHNA and CDR2 as SNTAGT. The CDR3 runs to 12 residues. Trimming stripped 3 bases from V and 3 bases from J, with 2 bases between. The CDR3 reads CASSEDTGELFF. DNA for the CDR3: TGTGCCAGCAGTGAGGACACCGGGGAGCTGTTTTTT.

This clone is a singleton in its sample. J is TRBJ2-7 and V is TRBV28; 9 nucleotides align to TRBD2. V shed 5 bases, J shed 6 bases, and the junction held 14 bases outside the gene matches. Germline CDR1 and CDR2: MDHEN and SYDVKM. The CDR3 is 16 amino acids. The CDR3 bases are TGTGCCAGCAGTCCCCCGGTGGGGACTAGCCCACTCGAGCAGTACTTC. Amino acids: CASSPPVGTSPLEQYF.

This clone appeared once. The J gene is TRBJ1-6, the V gene TRBV27; D unresolved. There are 17 residues in the CDR3. Per germline, CDR1 MNHEY and CDR2 SMNVEV (reference sequence). V lost 3 bases, J lost 5 bases, and 17 bases lay in between. The CDR3 loop reads CASSLPSLKSDNSPLHF. The DNA for the CDR3 is TGTGCCAGCAGTTTGCCGTCTCTTAAGTCCGATAATTCACCCCTCCACTTT.

This chain connects TRBV9 to TRBJ2-4, with D hard to call. The V gene lost 0 bases and the J gene lost 2 bases, with 6 bases spanning the gap. The CDR3 spans 14 residues. Germline V gene sequence: CDR1 SGDLS, CDR2 YYNGEE. CDR3 DNA: TGTGCCAGCAGCGTAGGGGATCCCAAAAACATTCAGTACTTC. Translation: CASSVGDPKNIQYF.

A few counts support this clone. J is TRBJ1-1 and V is TRBV30; 9 bases agree with TRBD1. Germline assignment: CDR1 GTSNPN and CDR2 SVGIG (reference sequence). This CDR3 contains 13 residues. V gave up 5 bases and J gave up 0 bases; unmatched junction bases: 1. The CDR3 reads CAWGQGMNTEAFF. DNA for the CDR3: TGTGCCTGGGGACAGGGGATGAACACTGAAGCTTTCTTT.

The V call is TRBV5-8, the J call TRBJ2-3; D uncertain. Germline V CDR1 and CDR2: SGHTS, YDEGEE. The V end lost 0 bases, the J end lost 1 base, and 9 bases lay between the germline ends. CDR3 length equals 15 residues. The CDR3 DNA follows: TGTGCCAGCAGCTTGGTTTATCTTGGCACAGATACGCAGTATTTT. Protein sequence: CASSLVYLGTDTQYF.

The chain joins TRBV7-9 to TRBJ2-3; TRBD2 is a possible D gene (6 bases). V was shortened by 3 bases and J by 1 base, with 14 bases between the two germline ends. Looked up from germline, CDR1 is SEHNR and CDR2 is FQNEAQ (reference sequence). The CDR3 is 16 amino acids. The chain's CDR3 is CASSLGLALGTDTQYF. CDR3 DNA: TGTGCCAGCAGCTTGGGACTCGCACTCGGCACAGATACGCAGTATTTT.

The chain carries TRBV6-6 and TRBJ2-2; D perhaps matches TRBD1 (6 bases). The ends were cut back, 0 bases at V and 2 bases at J, with 7 bases in the middle. This CDR3 is 15 amino acids long. Looked up from germline, CDR1 is MNHNY and CDR2 is SVGAGI (reference sequence). The CDR3 sequence: CASSYSTGNTGELFF. For the CDR3, the DNA is TGTGCCAGCAGTTACTCGACAGGAAACACCGGGGAGCTGTTTTTT.

CDR3 coding DNA: TGTGCCAGCAGTTTCTATCGGGACCCCCTGTACACAGATACGCAGTATTTT. The encoded protein is CASSFYRDPLYTDTQYF. The V gene is TRBV27, the J gene TRBJ2-3; D assignment may be TRBD1 or TRBD2 (5 bases each). This CDR3 is 17 amino acids long. Germline V gives CDR1 MNHEY, CDR2 SMNVEV (reference sequence). The V and J ends lost 3 bases and 2 bases respectively, with 18 bases between them.

The chain uses TRBV4-3 and TRBJ2-3; D not certain. Per germline, CDR1 LGHNA and CDR2 YSLEER. Trimming removed 8 bases at V and 0 bases at J, with 15 bases between. This CDR3 is 15 amino acids long. CDR3 nucleotide sequence: TGCGCCAGCCGGTCGGCATTCGCTAGCACAGATACGCAGTATTTT. Translating it yields CASRSAFASTDTQYF.

This sequence joins TRBV2 and TRBJ1-2, with 7 bases lining up with TRBD1. This CDR3 contains 12 residues. Germline V gives CDR1 SNHLY, CDR2 FYNNEI. CDR3 coding DNA: TGTGCAAAGCAGGGGGAGAACTATGGCTACACCTTC. It encodes CAKQGENYGYTF.